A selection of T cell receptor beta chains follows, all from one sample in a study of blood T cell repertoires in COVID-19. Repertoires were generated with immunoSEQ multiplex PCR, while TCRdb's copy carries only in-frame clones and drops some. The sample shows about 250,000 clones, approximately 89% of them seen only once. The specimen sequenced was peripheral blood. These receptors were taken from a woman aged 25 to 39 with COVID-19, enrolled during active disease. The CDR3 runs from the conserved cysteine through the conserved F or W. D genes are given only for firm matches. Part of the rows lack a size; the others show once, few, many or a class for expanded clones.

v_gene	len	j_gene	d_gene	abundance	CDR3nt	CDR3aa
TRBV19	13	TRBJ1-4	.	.	TGTGCCAGTCAACAGGGCCTTAATGAAAAACTGTTTTTT	CASQQGLNEKLFF
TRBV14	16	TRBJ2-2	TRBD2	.	TGTGCCAGCAGCCGACTTAGCGGGGCGAACACCGGGGAGCTGTTTTTT	CASSRLSGANTGELFF
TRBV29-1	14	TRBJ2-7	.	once	TGCAGCGTTGCTTACGGGGTAGGGTCCTACGAGCAGTACTTC	CSVAYGVGSYEQYF
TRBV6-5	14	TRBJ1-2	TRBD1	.	TGTGCCAGCAGACTCGGACAGGGCAGCTATGGCTACACCTTC	CASRLGQGSYGYTF
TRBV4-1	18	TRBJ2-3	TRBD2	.	TGCGCCAGCAGCCCCGGGACTAGCGGGAGGGTTAACACAGATACGCAGTATTTT	CASSPGTSGRVNTDTQYF
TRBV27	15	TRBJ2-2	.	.	TGTGCCAGCATTCGTACCGGGGGACCCACCGGGGAGCTGTTTTTT	CASIRTGGPTGELFF
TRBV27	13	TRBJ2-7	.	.	TGTGCCAGCAGTTCAAGGGGGAGCTACGAGCAGTACTTC	CASSSRGSYEQYF
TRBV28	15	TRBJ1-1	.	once	TGTGCCAGCAGTTTTGGGGCGGGGTGGGGGACTGAAGCTTTCTTT	CASSFGAGWGTEAFF
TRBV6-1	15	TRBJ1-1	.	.	TGTGCCAGCAGTCCCATGAAGACACCTTCCCCTGAAGCTTTCTTT	CASSPMKTPSPEAFF
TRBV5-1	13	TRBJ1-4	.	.	TGCGCCAGCACTGGGGGCAGTAATGAAAAACTGTTTTTT	CASTGGSNEKLFF
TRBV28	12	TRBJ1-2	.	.	TGTGCCAGCAGTTCAGACTCGATCGGCTACACCTTC	CASSSDSIGYTF
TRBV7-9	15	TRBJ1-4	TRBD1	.	TGTGCCAGCAGCTTAACCGGGACAGGGGGTGAAAAACTGTTTTTT	CASSLTGTGGEKLFF
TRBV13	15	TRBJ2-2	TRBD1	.	TGTGCCAGCAGCCTGGGACAGGGGCGGACCGGGGAGCTGTTTTTT	CASSLGQGRTGELFF
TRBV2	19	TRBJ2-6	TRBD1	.	TGTGCCAGCAGTTCCAGGGGGTATGTGGGGCCATCTGGGGCCAACGTCCTGACTTTC	CASSSRGYVGPSGANVLTF
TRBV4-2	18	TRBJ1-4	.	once	TGTGCCAGCAGCCAAGTAAGGCAGACAGCTCAGAGAGTTGAAAAACTGTTTTTT	CASSQVRQTAQRVEKLFF
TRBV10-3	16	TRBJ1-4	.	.	TGTGCCATCAGTGAGTCAACAGTCTTACGGAATGAAAAACTGTTTTTT	CAISESTVLRNEKLFF
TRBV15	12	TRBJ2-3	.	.	TGTGCCACCAGCAAAACTAGCGATACGCAGTATTTT	CATSKTSDTQYF
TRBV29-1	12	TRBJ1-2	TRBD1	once	TGCAGCGCCGGACAGGCGAACTATGGCTACACCTTC	CSAGQANYGYTF
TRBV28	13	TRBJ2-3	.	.	TGTGCCAGCAGTTTATCCTCGGTGCCTATGCAGTATTTT	CASSLSSVPMQYF
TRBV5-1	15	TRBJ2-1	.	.	TGCGCCAGCAGCTTGGAAGCACAGGCCTACAATGAGCAGTTCTTC	CASSLEAQAYNEQFF